This T cell receptor (beta chain) appears in the sequencing data of a study of T cells after yellow fever vaccination. Whole-study findings and limits: A secondary response was less intense yet reached its peak sooner, at day 5 versus 15. Among all clonotypes, a small share was observed in both CD4 and CD8 compartments. Most clones from primary vaccination resurfaced after the booster (96% CD4, approximately 87% CD8).

TCR cDNA was made by 5'RACE template switching, adding a universal primer site and UMIs. Each CDR3 protein gets one entry after TCRdb re-called the 5' RACE reads with MiXCR. The table has about 550,000 distinct CDR3 sequences, roughly 21% seen once; the top ten hold roughly an eighth. A note on this clonotype: Its matching antigen is unknown.

This TCR derives from a man aged 30 to 39 who received the YFV17D yellow fever vaccine. The sequenced sample was PBMCs, obtained 15 days after the yellow fever booster vaccination.

The CDR3 bases are TGTGCCAGCAGTTGGACTAGCGGGACTGACTACAATGAGCAGTTCTTC. It encodes CASSWTSGTDYNEQFF. This chain uses TRBV12-3 or TRBV12-4 with TRBJ2-1, with 12 bases fitting TRBD2. CDR3 size: 16 residues. The V segment lost 4 bases and the J segment 3 bases; nucleotides outside the gene matches: 4.